The clone carrying this TCR beta chain has more than one count but fewer than ten. Antigen: not known. Germline lookup yields CDR1 SEHNR and CDR2 FQNEAQ (reference sequence). V was pared by 5 bases and J by 1 base, with 13 bases between. There are 15 residues in the CDR3. Documented time point: recipient sample about 28 days before transplant, after cytoreduction. Recipients were bled about 28 days pretransplant and at posttransplant days 30, 100, 180. This record belongs to a study of T cell clonotyping in hematopoietic cell transplantation. In the study overall: Recipient samples before transplant were obtained post-cytoreduction. Findings and limits, study-wide: Pathologically expanded recipient clonotypes increased progressively from day 30 to day 180 as diversity fell.

Generated by immunoSEQ multiplex PCR, the TCRdb table keeps only in-frame clones and is missing some. The data show about 47,000 clones, with roughly four fifths seen just once and about 5.4% held by the top ten. Sequenced material: peripheral blood mononuclear cells, taken before stem cell transplant. The clonotype comes from a man aged 55 to 69 with myelodysplastic syndrome. Some clones in this sample may be carry-over from other donors' samples. The chain carries TRBV7-9 and TRBJ2-3, with D possibly TRBD1 on 6 matching bases. CDR3 in amino acids: CASSGRGQGTDTQYF. The CDR3 DNA sequence: TGTGCCAGCAGCGGCAGGGGCCAGGGCACAGATACGCAGTATTTT. Together with reference TRBV7-9 and TRBJ2-3, the CDR3 gives the full variable domain: DTGVSQNPRHKITKRGQNVTFRCDPISEHNRLYWYRQTLGQGPEFLTYFQNEAQLEKSRLLSDRFSAERPKGSFSTLEIQRTEQGDSAMYLCASSGRGQGTDTQYFGPGTRLTVL.